These 2 T cell receptor beta chains came from one sample sequenced in a study of T cell responses to AZD1222 COVID-19 vaccine. Clones were sequenced by immunoSEQ multiplex PCR, and TCRdb holds only the in-frame ones, with some missing. The table records roughly 93,000 clones, just under 90% of them present only once. The material was peripheral blood, obtained on day 0 of MenACWY control vaccination. These receptors were taken from an adult in good health.

The chain carries TRBV30 and TRBJ1-1, with a weak D call TRBD1 (5 bases). Germline CDR1 and CDR2: GTSNPN and SVGIG (reference sequence). The CDR3 loop spans 17 amino acids. Deletions cut 5 bases from V and 0 bases from J, with 22 bases between. CDR3 sequence reads: CAWAWIDSPFMNTEAFF. In DNA, the CDR3 is TGTGCCTGGGCGTGGATTGACAGTCCGTTCATGAACACTGAAGCTTTCTTT.

The CDR3 bases are TGTGCCAGCAGTTACCTAGGGACAGGGTCAGCTTTCTTT. Its protein product is CASSYLGTGSAFF. V is TRBV6-2 or TRBV6-3 and J is TRBJ1-1, with 9 bases identical to TRBD1. Germline lookup yields CDR1 MNHEY and CDR2 SVGEGT. CDR3 length equals 13 residues. Trimming removed 2 bases from V and 10 bases from J; junction bases left unmatched: 5.